Listed below are T cell receptor beta chains from one sample, sequenced in a study of blood T cell repertoires in COVID-19. The method was immunoSEQ multiplex PCR; TCRdb's version includes in-frame clones alone and lacks a portion of them. Of under 30,000 clones in the sample, roughly 89% were seen once. Sequencing input: peripheral blood. Receptor source: a woman of 80 years or more with active or convalescent COVID-19. The CDR3 runs from the conserved cysteine through the conserved F or W. The order of the fields is clone size, D gene, V gene, J gene, CDR3 protein, CDR3 DNA. The D gene is left open where the match is weak. Expanded clones get a size class; other rows say once, few or many, or leave the size out.

NA,NA,TRBV27,TRBJ2-6,CASSRIGQLPHVLTF,TGTGCCAGCAGTCGGATCGGACAGCTCCCCCACGTCCTGACTTTC
NA,TRBD1,TRBV7-3,TRBJ2-7,CATTQTGATYEQYF,TGTGCCACCACGCAGACAGGGGCAACCTACGAGCAGTACTTC
NA,NA,TRBV18,TRBJ2-3,CASSPPALAVTDTQYF,TGTGCCAGCTCACCACCCGCTCTAGCAGTCACAGATACGCAGTATTTT
NA,NA,TRBV5-1,TRBJ1-5,CASSLSGLGSNQPQHF,TGCGCCAGCAGCTTGAGCGGATTAGGGAGCAATCAGCCCCAGCATTTT
NA,NA,TRBV7-2,TRBJ2-7,CASSLGQSHASGQYF,TGTGCCAGCAGCTTAGGGCAGAGTCATGCGTCGGGGCAGTACTTC
NA,NA,TRBV4-1,TRBJ1-5,CASSQVSDSSQHF,TGCGCCAGCAGCCAAGTTAGTGACAGTTCCCAGCATTTT
once,TRBD2,TRBV27,TRBJ2-3,CASSFWTSGGQKVDTQYF,TGTGCCAGCAGTTTTTGGACTAGCGGGGGCCAAAAGGTAGATACGCAGTATTTT
NA,NA,TRBV5-1,TRBJ2-2,CASSLRVGEPTGELFF,TGCGCCAGCAGCTTGCGAGTTGGAGAACCCACCGGGGAGCTGTTTTTT
NA,TRBD2,TRBV4-1,TRBJ2-1,CASSQDPSGLLGSYNEQFF,TGCGCCAGCAGCCAAGATCCTAGCGGCCTATTGGGCTCCTACAATGAGCAGTTCTTC
NA,NA,TRBV30,TRBJ2-5,CAWSPQKTQYF,TGTGCCTGGAGCCCACAGAAGACCCAGTACTTC
NA,NA,TRBV19,TRBJ1-1,CASSPLVLQNTEAFF,TGTGCCAGTAGTCCCCTAGTGCTGCAGAACACTGAAGCTTTCTTT
NA,TRBD1,TRBV7-6,TRBJ2-7,CASSPGTGSSYEQYF,TGTGCCAGCAGCCCGGGGACAGGGAGCTCCTACGAGCAGTACTTC
NA,NA,TRBV19,TRBJ1-2,CASSKSRGNYGYTF,TGTGCCAGTAGTAAGTCCCGGGGTAACTATGGCTACACCTTC
NA,NA,TRBV7-8,TRBJ1-5,CASSDRDFNQPQHF,TGTGCCAGCAGCGACCGGGACTTCAATCAGCCCCAGCATTTT
NA,NA,TRBV28,TRBJ2-5,CASTLSAMSETQYF,TGTGCCAGCACTCTATCAGCGATGTCAGAGACCCAGTACTTC
NA,TRBD1,TRBV7-6,TRBJ2-2,CASSAWTGNTGELFF,TGTGCCAGCAGCGCCTGGACAGGGAACACCGGGGAGCTGTTTTTT
NA,TRBD1,TRBV27,TRBJ2-5,CASSFPDRGGIQETQYF,TGTGCCAGCAGTTTCCCCGACAGGGGAGGTATCCAAGAGACCCAGTACTTC
NA,TRBD2,TRBV20-1,TRBJ2-1,CSAIERGGPHNEQFF,TGCAGTGCTATTGAGCGGGGGGGCCCCCACAATGAGCAGTTCTTC
NA,NA,TRBV4-1,TRBJ2-1,CASSQEDIGVRSSYNEQFF,TGCGCCAGCAGCCAAGAAGATATAGGGGTGCGGAGCTCCTACAATGAGCAGTTCTTC
NA,NA,TRBV3-1/TRBV3-2,TRBJ1-3,CASSRGLGGNTIYF,TGTGCCAGCAGCCGGGGCCTAGGGGGAAACACCATATATTTT
NA,TRBD1,TRBV30,TRBJ1-4,CAWSVHRGRVEKLFF,TGTGCCTGGAGTGTACACAGGGGGCGCGTTGAAAAACTGTTTTTT